A selection of T cell receptor beta chains follows, all from one sample in a study of technical replicates of blood from several donors. TCRdb's copy holds only in-frame clones and misses some; the assay was immunoSEQ multiplex PCR. Among more than 55,000 clones listed, roughly 92% were seen once. The sample comprised T cells isolated from PBMCs. Receptors originate from a human donor in good health. Each CDR3 is given with its conserved first and last residue. The order of the fields is CDR3 length, V gene, J gene, D gene, clone size, CDR3 protein, CDR3 DNA. D genes are given only for firm matches. Size is stated for part of the rows, as once, few or many counts, or as a class when the clone is expanded.

cdr3_length: 16
v_call: TRBV18
j_call: TRBJ1-2
d_call: TRBD1
clone_size: .
cdr3_aa: CASSSGTGAMMYGYTF
cdr3_nt: TGTGCCAGCTCCTCAGGGACAGGGGCAATGATGTATGGCTACACCTTC

cdr3_length: 10
v_call: TRBV6-6
j_call: TRBJ2-2
d_call: .
clone_size: .
cdr3_aa: CASSVGELFF
cdr3_nt: TGTGCCAGCTCGGTCGGGGAGCTGTTTTTT

cdr3_length: 14
v_call: TRBV7-3
j_call: TRBJ2-3
d_call: TRBD2
clone_size: .
cdr3_aa: CASSLGRVTDTQYF
cdr3_nt: TGTGCCAGCAGCCTCGGGAGGGTCACAGATACGCAGTATTTT

cdr3_length: 15
v_call: TRBV28
j_call: TRBJ2-7
d_call: .
clone_size: .
cdr3_aa: CASSLSWQGGHEQYF
cdr3_nt: TGTGCCAGCAGTTTATCTTGGCAGGGAGGACACGAGCAGTACTTC

cdr3_length: 13
v_call: TRBV29-1
j_call: TRBJ1-1
d_call: TRBD1
clone_size: .
cdr3_aa: CSVGRTGNTEAFF
cdr3_nt: TGCAGCGTTGGTCGGACAGGGAACACTGAAGCTTTCTTT

cdr3_length: 15
v_call: TRBV27
j_call: TRBJ2-5
d_call: .
clone_size: once
cdr3_aa: CASSPLRLGVETQYF
cdr3_nt: TGTGCCAGCAGTCCCCTTAGGTTAGGGGTTGAGACCCAGTACTTC

cdr3_length: 13
v_call: TRBV11-2
j_call: TRBJ2-7
d_call: .
clone_size: .
cdr3_aa: CASSQGNSYEQYF
cdr3_nt: TGTGCCAGCTCCCAGGGAAACTCCTACGAGCAGTACTTC

cdr3_length: 18
v_call: TRBV19
j_call: TRBJ2-1
d_call: TRBD2
clone_size: .
cdr3_aa: CASSIGLAGGKKYNEQFF
cdr3_nt: TGTGCCAGTAGTATAGGGCTAGCGGGAGGGAAGAAATACAATGAGCAGTTCTTC

cdr3_length: 12
v_call: TRBV2
j_call: TRBJ1-4
d_call: .
clone_size: .
cdr3_aa: CASRSTNEKLFF
cdr3_nt: TGTGCCAGCAGAAGCACGAATGAAAAACTGTTTTTT

cdr3_length: 14
v_call: TRBV30
j_call: TRBJ2-7
d_call: TRBD1
clone_size: .
cdr3_aa: CAWSHRTGAYEQYF
cdr3_nt: TGTGCCTGGAGTCATAGGACAGGGGCCTACGAGCAGTACTTC

cdr3_length: 14
v_call: TRBV7-2
j_call: TRBJ2-7
d_call: TRBD1
clone_size: .
cdr3_aa: CASSSGTGAYEQYF
cdr3_nt: TGTGCCAGCAGCTCCGGGACAGGGGCCTACGAGCAGTACTTC

cdr3_length: 14
v_call: TRBV6-5
j_call: TRBJ2-1
d_call: .
clone_size: .
cdr3_aa: CASSYSITGNEQFF
cdr3_nt: TGTGCCAGCAGTTACTCTATCACGGGGAATGAGCAGTTCTTC

cdr3_length: 15
v_call: TRBV7-9
j_call: TRBJ2-5
d_call: .
clone_size: .
cdr3_aa: CASSLAEGIQETQYF
cdr3_nt: TGTGCCAGCAGCTTAGCTGAGGGCATCCAAGAGACCCAGTACTTC

cdr3_length: 12
v_call: TRBV7-2
j_call: TRBJ1-1
d_call: .
clone_size: .
cdr3_aa: CASSLYNTEAFF
cdr3_nt: TGTGCCAGCAGCTTATATAACACTGAAGCTTTCTTT

cdr3_length: 14
v_call: TRBV5-1
j_call: TRBJ1-1
d_call: TRBD1
clone_size: .
cdr3_aa: CASSSPAGGTEAFF
cdr3_nt: TGCGCCAGCAGCTCCCCAGCAGGGGGCACTGAAGCTTTCTTT

cdr3_length: 16
v_call: TRBV4-1
j_call: TRBJ2-3
d_call: TRBD1
clone_size: once
cdr3_aa: CASSWGQEGTTDTQYF
cdr3_nt: TGCGCCAGCAGTTGGGGACAGGAAGGGACCACAGATACGCAGTATTTT

cdr3_length: 14
v_call: TRBV4-3
j_call: TRBJ1-5
d_call: .
clone_size: .
cdr3_aa: CASSQGTTNQPQHF
cdr3_nt: TGCGCCAGCAGCCAAGGGACAACTAATCAGCCCCAGCATTTT

cdr3_length: 14
v_call: TRBV19
j_call: TRBJ1-2
d_call: .
clone_size: .
cdr3_aa: CASSKQGANYGYTF
cdr3_nt: TGTGCCAGTAGCAAACAGGGAGCTAACTATGGCTACACCTTC

cdr3_length: 14
v_call: TRBV27
j_call: TRBJ2-1
d_call: TRBD2
clone_size: few
cdr3_aa: CASSFLLAGREQFF
cdr3_nt: TGTGCCAGCAGTTTCCTGCTAGCGGGACGGGAGCAGTTCTTC

cdr3_length: 14
v_call: TRBV7-9
j_call: TRBJ1-5
d_call: .
clone_size: .
cdr3_aa: CASSPAGGNQPQHF
cdr3_nt: TGTGCCAGCAGCCCAGCGGGCGGAAATCAGCCCCAGCATTTT

cdr3_length: 15
v_call: TRBV5-5
j_call: TRBJ2-7
d_call: .
clone_size: .
cdr3_aa: CASSVELPPFWEQYF
cdr3_nt: TGTGCCAGCAGCGTCGAGCTACCCCCGTTTTGGGAGCAGTACTTC

cdr3_length: 13
v_call: TRBV30
j_call: TRBJ2-1
d_call: TRBD1
clone_size: .
cdr3_aa: CAWDRGLYHEQFF
cdr3_nt: TGTGCCTGGGACAGGGGTCTTTACCATGAGCAGTTCTTC

cdr3_length: 13
v_call: TRBV27
j_call: TRBJ2-3
d_call: .
clone_size: .
cdr3_aa: CASSLESTDTQYF
cdr3_nt: TGTGCCAGCAGTTTGGAGTCCACGGATACGCAGTATTTT

cdr3_length: 14
v_call: TRBV5-8
j_call: TRBJ1-4
d_call: TRBD1
clone_size: .
cdr3_aa: CASRYGQGGEKLFF
cdr3_nt: TGTGCCAGCAGATACGGACAGGGAGGGGAAAAACTGTTTTTT

cdr3_length: 14
v_call: TRBV7-2
j_call: TRBJ2-7
d_call: TRBD1
clone_size: .
cdr3_aa: CASSPDRGPREQYF
cdr3_nt: TGTGCCAGCAGCCCGGACAGGGGGCCTCGGGAGCAGTACTTC

cdr3_length: 17
v_call: TRBV5-6
j_call: TRBJ1-1
d_call: .
clone_size: .
cdr3_aa: CASSGGSGDLMGTEAFF
cdr3_nt: TGTGCCAGCAGCGGGGGTAGCGGGGATCTAATGGGTACTGAAGCTTTCTTT

cdr3_length: 14
v_call: TRBV19
j_call: TRBJ2-7
d_call: TRBD1
clone_size: .
cdr3_aa: CASSPGQGAGEQYF
cdr3_nt: TGTGCCAGTAGCCCGGGACAGGGGGCCGGTGAGCAGTACTTC

cdr3_length: 14
v_call: TRBV7-3
j_call: TRBJ2-1
d_call: .
clone_size: .
cdr3_aa: CASSLKGTYNEQFF
cdr3_nt: TGTGCCAGCAGCTTAAAAGGGACATACAATGAGCAGTTCTTC

cdr3_length: 14
v_call: TRBV6-1
j_call: TRBJ2-7
d_call: .
clone_size: .
cdr3_aa: CASSDAGGPYEQYF
cdr3_nt: TGTGCCAGCAGTGATGCAGGGGGGCCCTACGAGCAGTACTTC

cdr3_length: 14
v_call: TRBV6-6
j_call: TRBJ2-7
d_call: .
clone_size: .
cdr3_aa: CASSVTTVNYEQYF
cdr3_nt: TGTGCCAGCAGTGTGACGACAGTGAACTACGAGCAGTACTTC

cdr3_length: 13
v_call: TRBV29-1
j_call: TRBJ2-7
d_call: TRBD2
clone_size: .
cdr3_aa: CSVEGGSAYEQYF
cdr3_nt: TGCAGCGTTGAGGGCGGGAGTGCCTACGAGCAGTACTTC

cdr3_length: 13
v_call: TRBV11-2
j_call: TRBJ1-1
d_call: .
clone_size: .
cdr3_aa: CASSFRGADEAFF
cdr3_nt: TGTGCCAGCAGCTTTCGGGGGGCGGATGAAGCTTTCTTT

cdr3_length: 13
v_call: TRBV2
j_call: TRBJ2-7
d_call: TRBD2
clone_size: .
cdr3_aa: CASSGTSGTSGYF
cdr3_nt: TGTGCCAGCAGTGGGACTAGCGGGACGTCTGGGTACTTC

cdr3_length: 8
v_call: TRBV20-1
j_call: TRBJ2-1
d_call: .
clone_size: .
cdr3_aa: CSAFEQFF
cdr3_nt: TGCAGTGCCTTTGAGCAGTTCTTC

cdr3_length: 14
v_call: TRBV5-4
j_call: TRBJ1-4
d_call: .
clone_size: .
cdr3_aa: CASSLSATNEKLFF
cdr3_nt: TGTGCCAGCAGCTTGTCGGCAACTAATGAAAAACTGTTTTTT

cdr3_length: 15
v_call: TRBV28
j_call: TRBJ2-5
d_call: TRBD1
clone_size: .
cdr3_aa: CASSEYRGFQETQYF
cdr3_nt: TGTGCCAGCAGTGAATACAGGGGGTTCCAAGAGACCCAGTACTTC